This TCR beta chain was sequenced for a study of prognosis after radiotherapy for stage I lung cancer. Findings and caveats of the study: Following stereotactic body radiation therapy, unique TCR clone counts fell, with a median of around 10,000 versus 6,900.

The genomic DNA TCR beta CDR3 region underwent two rounds of multiplex PCR. Primers were specific to each TRBV and TRBJ gene in first-round PCR. TCRdb itself ran the multiplex PCR reads through MiXCR, one entry per CDR3 protein. The sample yields about 17,000 distinct CDR3 sequences, about 40% seen once. The table lists this clonotype with a count of one. No antigen is known for it. V was clipped by 3 bases and J by 4 bases; unmatched bases: 5. This CDR3 spans 14 amino acids. The TCR comes from a donor aged 50 or older with non-small cell lung cancer. The starting material was PBMCs, obtained before or after stereotactic body radiation therapy (not recorded which). The rearrangement links TRBV12-3 or TRBV12-4 to TRBJ1-2; TRBD1 matches at 7 bases. This chain's CDR3 is CASSFRQGGYGYTF. CDR3 in DNA: TGTGCCAGCAGTTTCAGACAGGGCGGCTATGGCTACACCTTC.